Given below is one TCR beta chain in context. Assay: immunoSEQ multiplex PCR; the TCRdb copy retains only in-frame clones and omits some. The sample has around 100,000 clones; more than 75% are singletons. This record comes from a study of blood T cell repertoires in COVID-19. J was trimmed by 0 bases and V by 4 bases; bases with no gene match: 7. This CDR3 has 17 residues. Germline-derived CDR1 and CDR2 are LNHDA and SQIVND (reference sequence). J is TRBJ2-3 and V is TRBV19; TRBD1 matches 10 bases. The sequenced material came from peripheral blood. The sequence derives from a human donor in a cohort sampled during active COVID-19. CDR3 in DNA: TGTGCCAGTAGTAGTCGACAGGGGGCTTCTAGCACAGATACGCAGTATTTT. This sequence encodes CASSSRQGASSTDTQYF.